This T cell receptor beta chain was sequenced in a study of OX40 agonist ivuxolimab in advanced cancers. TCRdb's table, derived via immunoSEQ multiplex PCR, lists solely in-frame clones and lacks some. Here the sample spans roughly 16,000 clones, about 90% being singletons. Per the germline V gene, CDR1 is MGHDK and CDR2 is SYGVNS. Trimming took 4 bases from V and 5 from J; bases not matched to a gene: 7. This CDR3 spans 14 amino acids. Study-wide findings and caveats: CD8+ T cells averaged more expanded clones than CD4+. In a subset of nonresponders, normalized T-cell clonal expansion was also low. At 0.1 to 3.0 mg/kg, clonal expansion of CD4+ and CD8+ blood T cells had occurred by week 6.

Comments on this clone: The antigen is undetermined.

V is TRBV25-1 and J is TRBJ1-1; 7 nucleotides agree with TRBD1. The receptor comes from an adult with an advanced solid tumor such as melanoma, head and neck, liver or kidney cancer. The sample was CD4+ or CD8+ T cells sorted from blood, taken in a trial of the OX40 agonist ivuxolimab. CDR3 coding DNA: TGTGCCAGCAGTGCCATACAGGGGTGGACTGAAGCTTTCTTT. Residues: CASSAIQGWTEAFF.